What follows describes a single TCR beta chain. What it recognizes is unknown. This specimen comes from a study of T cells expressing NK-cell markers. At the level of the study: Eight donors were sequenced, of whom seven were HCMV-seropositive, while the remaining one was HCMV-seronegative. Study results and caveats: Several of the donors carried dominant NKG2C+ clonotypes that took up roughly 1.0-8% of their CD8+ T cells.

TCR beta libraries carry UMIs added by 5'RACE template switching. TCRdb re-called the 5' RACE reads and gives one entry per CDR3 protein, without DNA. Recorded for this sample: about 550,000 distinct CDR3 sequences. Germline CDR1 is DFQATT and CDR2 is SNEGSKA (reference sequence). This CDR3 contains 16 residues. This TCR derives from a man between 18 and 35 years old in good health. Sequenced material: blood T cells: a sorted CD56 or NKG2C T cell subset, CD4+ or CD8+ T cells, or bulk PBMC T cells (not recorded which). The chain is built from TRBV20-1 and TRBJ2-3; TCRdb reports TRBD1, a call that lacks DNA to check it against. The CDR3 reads CSASARSVVGSDTQYF.